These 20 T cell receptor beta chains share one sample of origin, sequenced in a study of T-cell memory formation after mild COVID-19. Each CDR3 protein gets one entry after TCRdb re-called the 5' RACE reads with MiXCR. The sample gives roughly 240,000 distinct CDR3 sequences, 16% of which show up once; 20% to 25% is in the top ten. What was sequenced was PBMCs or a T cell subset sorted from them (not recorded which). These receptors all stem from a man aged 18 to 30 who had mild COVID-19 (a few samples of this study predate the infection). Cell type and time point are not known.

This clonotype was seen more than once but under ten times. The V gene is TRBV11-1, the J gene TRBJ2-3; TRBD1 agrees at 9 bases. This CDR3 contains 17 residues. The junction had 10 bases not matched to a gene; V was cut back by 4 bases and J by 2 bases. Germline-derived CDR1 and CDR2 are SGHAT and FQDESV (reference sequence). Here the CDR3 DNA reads TGTGCCAGCAGCTCCCGAACCGGGACAGGGCTCACAGATACGCAGTATTTT. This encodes CASSSRTGTGLTDTQYF.

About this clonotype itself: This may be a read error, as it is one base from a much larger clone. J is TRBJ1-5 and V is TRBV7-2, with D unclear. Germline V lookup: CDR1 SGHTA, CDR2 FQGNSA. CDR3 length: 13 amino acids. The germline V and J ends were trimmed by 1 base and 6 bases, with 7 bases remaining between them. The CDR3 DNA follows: TGTGCCAGCAGCTTAGGGATGGTTCAGCCCCAGCATTTT. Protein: CASSLGMVQPQHF.

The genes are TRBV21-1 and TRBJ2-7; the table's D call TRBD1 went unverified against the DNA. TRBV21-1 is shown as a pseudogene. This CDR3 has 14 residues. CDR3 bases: TGTGCCAGCAGCACGATCTGGGACAGAGTCGAGCAGTACGTC. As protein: CASSTIWDRVEQYV.

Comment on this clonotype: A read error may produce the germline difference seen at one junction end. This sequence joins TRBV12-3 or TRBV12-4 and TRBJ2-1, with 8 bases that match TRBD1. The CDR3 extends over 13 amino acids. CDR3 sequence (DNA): TGTGCCAGCAGTCCTCAAGACAGGGGAAATCCGATCTTC. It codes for CASSPQDRGNPIF.

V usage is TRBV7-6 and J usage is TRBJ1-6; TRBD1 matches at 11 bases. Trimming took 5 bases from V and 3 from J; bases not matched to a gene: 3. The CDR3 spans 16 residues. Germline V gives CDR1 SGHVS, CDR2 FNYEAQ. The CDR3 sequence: CASSAGQGVYNSPLHF. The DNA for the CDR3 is TGTGCCAGCAGCGCGGGACAGGGGGTCTATAATTCACCCCTCCACTTT.

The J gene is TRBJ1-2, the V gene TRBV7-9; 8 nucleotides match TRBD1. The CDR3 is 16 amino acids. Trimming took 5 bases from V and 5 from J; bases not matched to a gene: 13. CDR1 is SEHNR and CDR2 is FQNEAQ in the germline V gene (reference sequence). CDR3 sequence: CASSPADRAKGYGYTF. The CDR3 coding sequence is TGTGCCAGCAGCCCCGCGGACAGGGCAAAGGGTTATGGCTACACCTTC.

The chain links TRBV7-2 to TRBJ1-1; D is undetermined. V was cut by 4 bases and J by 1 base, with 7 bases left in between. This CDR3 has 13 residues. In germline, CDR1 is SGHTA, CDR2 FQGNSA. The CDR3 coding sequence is TGTGCCAGCAGCTCACATACGAACACTGAAGCTTTCTTT. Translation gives CASSSHTNTEAFF. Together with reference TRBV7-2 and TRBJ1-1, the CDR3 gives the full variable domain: GAGVSQSPSNKVTEKGKDVELRCDPISGHTALYWYRQSLGQGLEFLIYFQGNSAPDKSGLPSDRFSAERTGGSVSTLTIQRTQQEDSAVYLCASSSHTNTEAFFGQGTRLTVV.

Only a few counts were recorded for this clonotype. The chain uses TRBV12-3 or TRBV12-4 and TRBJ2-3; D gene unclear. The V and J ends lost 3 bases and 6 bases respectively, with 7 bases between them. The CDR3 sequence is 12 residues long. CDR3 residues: CASSFVTDTQYF. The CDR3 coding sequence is TGTGCCAGCAGTTTCGTTACGGATACGCAGTATTTT.

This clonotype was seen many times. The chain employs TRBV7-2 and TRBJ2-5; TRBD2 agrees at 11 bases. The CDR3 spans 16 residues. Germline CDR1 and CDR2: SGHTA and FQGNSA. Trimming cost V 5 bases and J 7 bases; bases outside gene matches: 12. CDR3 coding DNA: TGTGCCAGCAGCGCCCCGGGTAGCGGGGGGGTCGGGACCCAGTACTTC. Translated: CASSAPGSGGVGTQYF.

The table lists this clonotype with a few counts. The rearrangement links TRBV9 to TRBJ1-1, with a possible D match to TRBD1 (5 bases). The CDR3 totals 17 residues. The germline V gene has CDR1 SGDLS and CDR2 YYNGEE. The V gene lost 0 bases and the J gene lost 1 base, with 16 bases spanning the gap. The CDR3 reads CASSVEMRGIQNTEAFF. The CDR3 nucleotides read TGTGCCAGCAGCGTAGAAATGCGGGGGATCCAGAACACTGAAGCTTTCTTT.

CDR3 sequence reads: CASSVDLAGENYEQYF. The CDR3 DNA reads TGTGCCAGCAGTGTTGACTTGGCAGGGGAAAACTACGAGCAGTACTTC. The gene calls are TRBV2 and TRBJ2-7; a weak D match, TRBD1 (6 bases). The V gene lost 4 bases and the J gene lost 3 bases, with 19 bases spanning the gap. CDR3 length: 16 amino acids. Germline V gene sequence: CDR1 SNHLY, CDR2 FYNNEI.

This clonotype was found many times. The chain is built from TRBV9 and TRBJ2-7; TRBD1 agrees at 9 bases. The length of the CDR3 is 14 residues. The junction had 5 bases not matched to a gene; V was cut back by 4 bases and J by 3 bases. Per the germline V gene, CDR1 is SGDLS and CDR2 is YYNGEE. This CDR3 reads CASSRGQGSYEQYF. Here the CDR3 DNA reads TGTGCCAGCAGCCGGGGACAGGGTAGCTACGAGCAGTACTTC.

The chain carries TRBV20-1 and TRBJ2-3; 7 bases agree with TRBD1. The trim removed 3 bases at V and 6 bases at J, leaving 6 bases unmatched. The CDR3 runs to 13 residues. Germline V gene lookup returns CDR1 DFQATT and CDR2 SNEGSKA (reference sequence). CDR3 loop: CSARDRPGDTQYF. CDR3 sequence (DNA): TGCAGTGCTAGGGACAGGCCAGGGGATACGCAGTATTTT.

Here the CDR3 reads CASKEGANTGELFF. CDR3 coding DNA: TGTGCCAGCAAGGAGGGCGCGAACACCGGGGAGCTGTTTTTT. The rearrangement links TRBV6-5 to TRBJ2-2, with a weak D call TRBD2 (6 bases). The CDR3 runs to 14 residues. V was trimmed by 7 bases and J by 0 bases, leaving 9 bases between them. The germline CDR1 and CDR2 sequences are MNHEY and SVGAGI.

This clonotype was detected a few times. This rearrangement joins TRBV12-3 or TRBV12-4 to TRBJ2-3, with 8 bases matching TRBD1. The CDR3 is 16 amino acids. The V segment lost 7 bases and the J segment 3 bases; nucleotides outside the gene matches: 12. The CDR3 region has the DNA TGTGCCAGCACCCCGCTCGGACAGGGAGCTACAGATACGCAGTATTTT. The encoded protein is CASTPLGQGATDTQYF.

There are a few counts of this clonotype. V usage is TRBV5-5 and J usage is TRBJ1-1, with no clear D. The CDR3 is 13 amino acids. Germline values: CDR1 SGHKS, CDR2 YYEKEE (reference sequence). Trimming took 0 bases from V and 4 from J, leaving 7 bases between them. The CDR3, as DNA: TGTGCCAGCAGCTTGGCAGTGGGCACTGAAGCTTTCTTT. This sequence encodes CASSLAVGTEAFF.

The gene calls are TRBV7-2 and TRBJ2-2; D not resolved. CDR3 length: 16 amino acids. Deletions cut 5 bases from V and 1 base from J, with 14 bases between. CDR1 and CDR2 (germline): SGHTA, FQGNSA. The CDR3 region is CASSRAGRMNTGELFF. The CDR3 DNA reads TGTGCCAGCAGCCGAGCCGGGCGGATGAACACCGGGGAGCTGTTTTTT.

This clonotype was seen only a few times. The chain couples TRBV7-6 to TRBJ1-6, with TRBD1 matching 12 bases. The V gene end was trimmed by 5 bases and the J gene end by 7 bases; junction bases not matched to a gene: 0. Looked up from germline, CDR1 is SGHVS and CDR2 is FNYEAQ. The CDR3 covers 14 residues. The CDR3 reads CASSGTGGNSPLHF. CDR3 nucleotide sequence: TGTGCCAGCAGCGGGACAGGGGGCAATTCACCCCTCCACTTT.

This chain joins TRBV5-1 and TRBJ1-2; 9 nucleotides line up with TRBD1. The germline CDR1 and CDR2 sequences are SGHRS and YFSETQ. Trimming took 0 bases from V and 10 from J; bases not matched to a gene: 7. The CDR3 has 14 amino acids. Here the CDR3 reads CASSLDAGTGSYTF. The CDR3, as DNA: TGCGCCAGCAGCTTGGACGCCGGGACAGGGTCCTACACCTTC.

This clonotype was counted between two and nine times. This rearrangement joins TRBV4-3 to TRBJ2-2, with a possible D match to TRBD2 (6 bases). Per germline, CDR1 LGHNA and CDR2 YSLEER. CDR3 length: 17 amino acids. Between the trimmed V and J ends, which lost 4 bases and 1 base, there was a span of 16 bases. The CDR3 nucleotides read TGCGCCAGCAGCCCTAAGGGTCTTAGCGGGAACACCGGGGAGCTGTTTTTT. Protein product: CASSPKGLSGNTGELFF.